This T cell receptor beta chain was sequenced during a study of OX40 agonist ivuxolimab in advanced cancers. Libraries were prepared by immunoSEQ multiplex PCR; TCRdb keeps only in-frame clonotypes and omits some of them. Found here are around 62,000 clones, more than 75% of them singletons; the top ten hold 1.1%. Specimen: CD4+ or CD8+ T cells sorted from blood, collected in a trial of the OX40 agonist ivuxolimab. This TCR came from an adult with an advanced solid tumor such as melanoma, head and neck, liver or kidney cancer.

CDR3 in amino acids: CASSSLAGVETQYF. CDR3 sequence (DNA): TGTGCCAGCAGCTCTCTAGCGGGAGTAGAGACCCAGTACTTC. The chain couples TRBV7-3 to TRBJ2-5; 10 bases line up with TRBD2. This CDR3 has 14 amino acids. With V trimmed by 4 bases and J by 4 bases, 3 bases remained unmatched. Germline V CDR1 and CDR2: SGHTA, FQGTGA.